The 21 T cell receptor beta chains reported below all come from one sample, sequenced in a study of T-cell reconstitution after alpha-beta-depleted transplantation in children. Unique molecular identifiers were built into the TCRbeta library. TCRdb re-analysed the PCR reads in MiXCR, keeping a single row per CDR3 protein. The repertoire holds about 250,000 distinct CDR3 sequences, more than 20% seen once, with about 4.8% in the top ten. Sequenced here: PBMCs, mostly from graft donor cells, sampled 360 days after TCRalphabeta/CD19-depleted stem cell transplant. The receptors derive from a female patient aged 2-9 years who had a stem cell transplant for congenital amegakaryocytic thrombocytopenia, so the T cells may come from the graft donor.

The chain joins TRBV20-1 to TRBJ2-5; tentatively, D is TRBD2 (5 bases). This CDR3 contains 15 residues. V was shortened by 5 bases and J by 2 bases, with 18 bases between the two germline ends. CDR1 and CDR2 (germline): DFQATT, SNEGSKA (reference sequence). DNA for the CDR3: TGCAGTGCTCCCCCCCTAGGCAGGACTCAAGAGACCCAGTACTTC. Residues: CSAPPLGRTQETQYF.

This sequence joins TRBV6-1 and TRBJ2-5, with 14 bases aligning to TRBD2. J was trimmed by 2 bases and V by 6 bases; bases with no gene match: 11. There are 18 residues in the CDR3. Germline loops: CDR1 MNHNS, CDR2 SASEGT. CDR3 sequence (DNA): TGTGCCAGCAGCCCTACGGGACTAGCGGGAGATCGACAAGAGACCCAGTACTTC. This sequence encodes CASSPTGLAGDRQETQYF.

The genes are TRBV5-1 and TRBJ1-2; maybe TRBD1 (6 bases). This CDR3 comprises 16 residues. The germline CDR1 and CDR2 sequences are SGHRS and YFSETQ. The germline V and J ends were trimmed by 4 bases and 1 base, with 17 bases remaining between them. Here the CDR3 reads CASSPTPPQGNYGYTF. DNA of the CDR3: TGCGCCAGCAGCCCAACACCCCCACAGGGTAACTATGGCTACACCTTC.

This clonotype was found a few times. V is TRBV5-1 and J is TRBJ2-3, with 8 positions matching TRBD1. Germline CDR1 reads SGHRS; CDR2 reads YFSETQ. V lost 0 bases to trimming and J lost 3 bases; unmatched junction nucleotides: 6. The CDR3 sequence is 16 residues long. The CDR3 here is CASSLAGQGATDTQYF. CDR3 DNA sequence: TGCGCCAGCAGCTTGGCCGGTCAGGGGGCAACAGATACGCAGTATTTT. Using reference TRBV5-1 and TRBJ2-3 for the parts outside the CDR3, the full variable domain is KAGVTQTPRYLIKTRGQQVTLSCSPISGHRSVSWYQQTPGQGLQFLFEYFSETQRNKGNFPGRFSGRQFSNSRSEMNVSTLELGDSALYLCASSLAGQGATDTQYFGPGTRLTVL.

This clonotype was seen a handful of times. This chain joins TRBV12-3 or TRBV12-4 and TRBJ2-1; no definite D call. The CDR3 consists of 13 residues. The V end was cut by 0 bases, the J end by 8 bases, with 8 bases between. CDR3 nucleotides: TGTGCCAGCAGTTTAGCGGGTGGGGATGAGCAGTTCTTC. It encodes CASSLAGGDEQFF.

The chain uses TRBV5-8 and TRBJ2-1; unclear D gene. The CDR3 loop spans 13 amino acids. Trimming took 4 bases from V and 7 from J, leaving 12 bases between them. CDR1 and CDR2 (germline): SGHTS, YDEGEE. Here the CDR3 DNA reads TGTGCCAGCAGCCGGTCGGTGGCGAATGAGCAGTTCTTC. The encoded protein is CASSRSVANEQFF.

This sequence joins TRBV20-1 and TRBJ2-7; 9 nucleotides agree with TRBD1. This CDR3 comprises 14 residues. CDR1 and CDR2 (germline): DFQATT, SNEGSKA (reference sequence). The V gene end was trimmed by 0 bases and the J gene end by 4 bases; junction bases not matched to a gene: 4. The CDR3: CSARDPGTGYEQYF. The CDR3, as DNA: TGCAGTGCTAGAGATCCCGGGACAGGGTACGAGCAGTACTTC.

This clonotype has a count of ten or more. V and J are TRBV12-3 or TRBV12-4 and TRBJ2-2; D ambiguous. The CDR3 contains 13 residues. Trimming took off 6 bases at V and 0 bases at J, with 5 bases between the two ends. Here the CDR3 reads CASRTTNTGELFF. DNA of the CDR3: TGTGCCAGCAGGACAACGAACACCGGGGAGCTGTTTTTT.

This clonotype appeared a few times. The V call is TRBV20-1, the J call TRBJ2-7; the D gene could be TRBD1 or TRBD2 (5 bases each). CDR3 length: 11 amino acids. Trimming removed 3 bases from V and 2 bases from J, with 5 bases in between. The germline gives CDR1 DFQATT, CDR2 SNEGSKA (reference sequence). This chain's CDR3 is CSARGAYEQYF. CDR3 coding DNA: TGCAGTGCTAGGGGGGCCTACGAGCAGTACTTC.

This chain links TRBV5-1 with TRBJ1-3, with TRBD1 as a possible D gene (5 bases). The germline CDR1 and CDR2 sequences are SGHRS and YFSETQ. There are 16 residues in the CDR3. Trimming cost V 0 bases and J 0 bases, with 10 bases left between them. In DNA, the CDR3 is TGCGCCAGCAGCTTGGCCGGGGGGGTCTCTGGAAACACCATATATTTT. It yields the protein CASSLAGGVSGNTIYF.

DNA of the CDR3: TGTGCCAGCAGCGTAGGGGGGGGACTAGCGCGCGATACGCAGTATTTT. It codes for CASSVGGGLARDTQYF. This chain uses TRBV9 with TRBJ2-3; 10 positions match TRBD2. The junction had 7 bases not matched to a gene; V was cut back by 0 bases and J by 6 bases. There are 16 residues in the CDR3. Germline loops: CDR1 SGDLS, CDR2 YYNGEE.

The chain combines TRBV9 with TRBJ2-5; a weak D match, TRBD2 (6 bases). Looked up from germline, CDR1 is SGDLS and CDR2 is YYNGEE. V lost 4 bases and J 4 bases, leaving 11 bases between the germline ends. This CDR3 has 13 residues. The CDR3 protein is CASSKTGVETQYF. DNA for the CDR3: TGTGCCAGCAGCAAGACGGGAGTAGAGACCCAGTACTTC. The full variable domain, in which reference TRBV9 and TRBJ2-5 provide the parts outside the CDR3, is DSGVTQTPKHLITATGQRVTLRCSPRSGDLSVYWYQQSLDQGLQFLIQYYNGEERAKGNILERFSAQQFPDLHSELNLSSLELGDSALYFCASSKTGVETQYFGPGTRLLVL.

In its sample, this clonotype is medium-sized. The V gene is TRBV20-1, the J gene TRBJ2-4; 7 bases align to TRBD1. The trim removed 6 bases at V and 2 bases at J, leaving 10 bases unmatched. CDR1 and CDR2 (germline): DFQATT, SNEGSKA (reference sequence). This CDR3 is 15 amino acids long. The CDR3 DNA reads TGCAGTGCCCCTGGGACAGTCTCCTCCAAAAACATTCAGTACTTC. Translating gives CSAPGTVSSKNIQYF.

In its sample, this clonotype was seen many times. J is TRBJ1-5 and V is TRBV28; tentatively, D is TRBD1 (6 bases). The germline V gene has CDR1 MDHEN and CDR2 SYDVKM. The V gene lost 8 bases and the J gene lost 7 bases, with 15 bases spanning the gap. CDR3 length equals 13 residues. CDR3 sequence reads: CASAIGGLQPQHF. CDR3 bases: TGTGCCAGCGCAATCGGGGGCTTGCAGCCCCAGCATTTT. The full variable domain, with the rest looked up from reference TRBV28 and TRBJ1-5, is DVKVTQSSRYLVKRTGEKVFLECVQDMDHENMFWYRQDPGLGLRLIYFSYDVKMKEKGDIPEGYSVSREKKERFSLILESASTNQTSMYLCASAIGGLQPQHFGDGTRLSIL.

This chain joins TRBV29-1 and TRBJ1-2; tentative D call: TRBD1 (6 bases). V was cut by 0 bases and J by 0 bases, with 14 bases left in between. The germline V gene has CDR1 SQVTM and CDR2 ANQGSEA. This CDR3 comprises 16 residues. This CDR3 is CSVEEYDRHPNYGYTF. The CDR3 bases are TGCAGCGTTGAAGAATACGACAGGCACCCTAACTATGGCTACACCTTC.

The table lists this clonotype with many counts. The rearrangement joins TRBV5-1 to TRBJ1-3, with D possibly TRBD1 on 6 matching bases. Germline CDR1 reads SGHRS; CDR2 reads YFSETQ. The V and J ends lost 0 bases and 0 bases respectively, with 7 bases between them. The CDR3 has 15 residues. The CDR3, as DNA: TGCGCCAGCAGCTTGGCAGGGGCCTCTGGAAACACCATATATTTT. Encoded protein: CASSLAGASGNTIYF.

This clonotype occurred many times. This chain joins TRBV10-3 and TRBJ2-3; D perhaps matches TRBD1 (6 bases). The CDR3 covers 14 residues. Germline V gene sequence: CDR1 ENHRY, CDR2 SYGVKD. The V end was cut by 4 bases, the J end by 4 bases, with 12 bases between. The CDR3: CAISVAGVADTQYF. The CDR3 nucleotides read TGTGCCATCAGTGTGGCAGGGGTGGCAGATACGCAGTATTTT.

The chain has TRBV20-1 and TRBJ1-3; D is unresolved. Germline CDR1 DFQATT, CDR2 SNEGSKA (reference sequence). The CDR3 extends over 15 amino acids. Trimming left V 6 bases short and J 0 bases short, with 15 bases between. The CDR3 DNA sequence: TGCAGTGCGGCCAGTGCGGTACCCTCTGGAAACACCATATATTTT. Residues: CSAASAVPSGNTIYF.

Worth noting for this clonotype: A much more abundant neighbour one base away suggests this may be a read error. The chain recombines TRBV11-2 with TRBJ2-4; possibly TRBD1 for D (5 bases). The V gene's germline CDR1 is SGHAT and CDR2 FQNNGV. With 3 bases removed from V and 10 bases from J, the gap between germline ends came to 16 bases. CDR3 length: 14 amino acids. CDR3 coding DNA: TGTGCCAGCAGCTTCCGGCTTCTAGGGGAAATTCAGTACTTC. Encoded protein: CASSFRLLGEIQYF.

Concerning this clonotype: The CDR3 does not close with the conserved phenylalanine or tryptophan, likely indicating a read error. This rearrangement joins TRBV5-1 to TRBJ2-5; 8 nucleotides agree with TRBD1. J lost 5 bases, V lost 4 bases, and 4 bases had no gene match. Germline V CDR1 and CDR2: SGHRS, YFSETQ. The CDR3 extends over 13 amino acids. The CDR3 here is CASSPRQGETQYY. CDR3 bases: TGCGCCAGCAGCCCCCGACAGGGGGAGACCCAGTACTAC.

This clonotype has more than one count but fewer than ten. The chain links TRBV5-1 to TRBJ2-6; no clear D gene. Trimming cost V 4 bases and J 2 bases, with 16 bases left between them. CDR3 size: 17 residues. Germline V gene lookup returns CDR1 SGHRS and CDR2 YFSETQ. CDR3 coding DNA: TGCGCCAGCAGCCCGGGTCCCAGAGAGGCTGGGGCCAACGTCCTGACTTTC. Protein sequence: CASSPGPREAGANVLTF.